The 2 T cell receptor beta chains listed next were all sequenced from one sample in a study of early T cells in non-severe SARS-CoV-2 infection. In TCRdb, the 5' RACE reads were re-called with MiXCR into one record per CDR3 protein. The sample gives 85,000 to 100,000 distinct CDR3 sequences, approximately 10% of which show up once; around 4.8% is in the top ten. The specimen comprised whole blood, sampled at baseline. The receptor set was obtained from an adult who was a healthcare worker with PCR-confirmed SARS-CoV-2 infection or an uninfected control (not recorded which).

Many counts were recorded for this clonotype. The chain combines TRBV19 with TRBJ2-3; 7 nucleotides agree with TRBD2. The germline V gene encodes CDR1 LNHDA and CDR2 SQIVND (reference sequence). With V trimmed by 7 bases and J by 5 bases, 9 bases remained unmatched. There are 14 residues in the CDR3. CDR3 loop: CASIGSGIGDTQYF. The CDR3 DNA reads as TGTGCCAGTATAGGAAGCGGGATTGGAGATACGCAGTATTTT.

This clonotype appeared once. This could be a read error, since a much larger clone is one nucleotide away. The chain recombines TRBV6-5 with TRBJ1-6; no clear D. The length of the CDR3 is 15 residues. The V gene's germline CDR1 is MNHEY and CDR2 SVGAGI. CDR3 protein: CASGYFPKGNSPLHF. The CDR3, as DNA: TGTGCCAGCGGTTACTTTCCGAAGGGCAATTCACCCCTCCACTTT.